The 10 T cell receptor beta chains in this list originate from one sample, sequenced in a study of STAT5B mutations in CD4+ large granular lymphocyte leukemia. Assay: immunoSEQ multiplex PCR; the TCRdb copy retains only in-frame clones and omits some. Altogether 35,000 to 45,000 clones are present, approximately 83% being singletons, with the ten largest covering 2.6%. Input material: CD4+ T cells from blood buffy coats. The receptors shown here come from a human donor in good health.

J is TRBJ2-7 and V is TRBV28; a weak D match, TRBD1 (7 bases). V was cut by 6 bases and J by 5 bases, with 14 bases left in between. CDR1 and CDR2 from the germline V gene are MDHEN and SYDVKM. The CDR3 spans 13 residues. DNA of the CDR3: TGTGCCAGCAGATGGCAGGGGGGAAACGAGCAGTACTTC. This translates into CASRWQGGNEQYF.

V gene TRBV18 combines with J gene TRBJ1-1; D gene unclear. Germline V gene data show CDR1 as KGHSH and CDR2 as LQKENI. Deletions cut 6 bases from V and 3 bases from J, with 14 bases between. This CDR3 is built from 14 residues. CDR3 bases: TGTGCCAGCTCCCTATCGGCGATCTACACTGAAGCTTTCTTT. Its translation: CASSLSAIYTEAFF. The full variable domain, completed using reference TRBV18 and TRBJ1-1, is NAGVMQNPRHLVRRRGQEARLRCSPMKGHSHVYWYRQLPEEGLKFMVYLQKENIIDESGMPKERFSAEFPKEGPSILRIQQVVRGDSAAYFCASSLSAIYTEAFFGQGTRLTVV.

This chain joins TRBV7-8 and TRBJ1-1, with 7 positions matching TRBD1. This CDR3 spans 16 amino acids. V shed 3 bases and J 0 bases; nucleotides not matched to a gene: 7. Germline lookup yields CDR1 SGHVS and CDR2 FQNEAQ. Written as DNA, the CDR3 is TGTGCCAGCAGCTTGCGGGACAGAGGGATGAACACTGAAGCTTTCTTT. It yields the protein CASSLRDRGMNTEAFF.

This CDR3 reads CASSSRQGRTEAFF. In nucleotides, the CDR3 is TGTGCCAGCAGCTCCCGACAGGGAAGGACTGAAGCTTTCTTT. The chain couples TRBV7-2 to TRBJ1-1; 7 bases are a match to TRBD1. CDR3 length: 14 amino acids. Trimming took 4 bases from V and 5 from J; bases not matched to a gene: 7. CDR1 and CDR2 from the germline V gene are SGHTA and FQGNSA.

The rearrangement links TRBV14 to TRBJ1-2; D perhaps matches TRBD1 (5 bases). There are 13 residues in the CDR3. Trimming pared 3 bases from V and 8 bases from J, leaving 13 bases between. CDR1 is SGHDN, CDR2 FVKESK, per germline. The chain's CDR3 is CASSHARGAGYTF. CDR3 coding DNA: TGTGCCAGCAGCCATGCGCGAGGGGCGGGCTACACCTTC.

In its sample, this clone was seen a few times. This rearrangement joins TRBV25-1 to TRBJ2-5; D not resolved. Trimming shortened V by 7 bases and J by 5 bases, and 2 bases separated the two germline ends. This CDR3 comprises 9 residues. The germline V gene has CDR1 MGHDK and CDR2 SYGVNS. As DNA, the CDR3 is TGTGCCAGCACGGAGACCCAGTACTTC. Translated, it gives CASTETQYF.

This clone was observed a few times. V is TRBV18 and J is TRBJ2-7; D may be TRBD1 (6 bases). The CDR3 is 15 residues long. CDR1 is KGHSH, CDR2 LQKENI, per germline. The germline V and J ends were trimmed by 0 bases and 2 bases, with 11 bases remaining between them. CDR3 sequence: CASSPPAGAAYEQYF. Written as DNA, the CDR3 is TGTGCCAGCTCACCACCGGCAGGGGCGGCCTACGAGCAGTACTTC.

The count of this clone is one. The chain uses TRBV7-9 and TRBJ2-4; either TRBD1 or TRBD2 may fit D (5 bases each). CDR1 and CDR2 (germline): SEHNR, FQNEAQ (reference sequence). V lost 4 bases and J lost 10, with 8 bases in between. The CDR3 has 11 amino acids. The CDR3 sequence is CASSWGNIQYF. For the CDR3, the DNA is TGTGCCAGCAGCTGGGGGAATATTCAGTACTTC.

The chain employs TRBV6-6 and TRBJ2-2; D is perhaps TRBD1 (6 bases). V lost 2 bases and J lost 5, with 9 bases in between. Germline lookup yields CDR1 MNHNY and CDR2 SVGAGI (reference sequence). The CDR3 sequence is 14 residues long. The CDR3 loop is CASSYVGTTGELFF. CDR3 nucleotides: TGTGCCAGCAGTTACGTCGGGACAACCGGGGAGCTGTTTTTT.

V usage is TRBV7-8 and J usage is TRBJ2-5; D remains ambiguous. Germline values: CDR1 SGHVS, CDR2 FQNEAQ. V lost 5 bases, J lost 2 bases, and 9 bases lay in between. The CDR3 consists of 13 residues. CDR3 in amino acids: CASSDGPQETQYF. The DNA of the CDR3 is TGTGCCAGCAGCGACGGGCCTCAAGAGACCCAGTACTTC.